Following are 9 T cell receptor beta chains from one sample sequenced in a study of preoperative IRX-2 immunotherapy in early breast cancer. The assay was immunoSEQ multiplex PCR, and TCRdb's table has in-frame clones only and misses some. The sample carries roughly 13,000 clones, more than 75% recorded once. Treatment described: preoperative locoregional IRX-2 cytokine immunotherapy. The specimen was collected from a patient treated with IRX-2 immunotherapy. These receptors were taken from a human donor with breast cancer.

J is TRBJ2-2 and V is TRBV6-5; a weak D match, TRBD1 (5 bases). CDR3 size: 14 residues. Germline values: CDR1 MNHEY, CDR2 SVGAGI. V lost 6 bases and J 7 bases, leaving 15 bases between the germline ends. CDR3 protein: CASSLVQGNGELFF. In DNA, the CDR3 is TGTGCCAGCAGCCTGGTCCAGGGTAACGGGGAGCTGTTTTTT.

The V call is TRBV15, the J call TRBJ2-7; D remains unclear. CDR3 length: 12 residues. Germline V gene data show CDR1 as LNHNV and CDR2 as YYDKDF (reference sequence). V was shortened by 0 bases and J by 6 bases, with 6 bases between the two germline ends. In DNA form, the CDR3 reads TGTGCCACCAGCAGAGATCTCGGCGAGCAGTACTTC. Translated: CATSRDLGEQYF.

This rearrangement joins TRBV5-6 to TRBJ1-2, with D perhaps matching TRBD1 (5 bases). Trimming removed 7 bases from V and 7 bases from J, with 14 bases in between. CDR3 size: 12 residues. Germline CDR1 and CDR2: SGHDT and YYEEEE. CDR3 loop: CASGDLGAGYTF. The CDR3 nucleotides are TGTGCCAGCGGGGATTTAGGGGCTGGCTACACCTTC.

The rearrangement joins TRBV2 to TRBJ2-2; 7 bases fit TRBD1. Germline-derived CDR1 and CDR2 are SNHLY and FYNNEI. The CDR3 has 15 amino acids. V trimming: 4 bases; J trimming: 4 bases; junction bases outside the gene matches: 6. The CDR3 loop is CASSVPDRVTGELFF. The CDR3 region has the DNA TGTGCCAGCAGTGTACCTGACAGGGTCACCGGGGAGCTGTTTTTT.

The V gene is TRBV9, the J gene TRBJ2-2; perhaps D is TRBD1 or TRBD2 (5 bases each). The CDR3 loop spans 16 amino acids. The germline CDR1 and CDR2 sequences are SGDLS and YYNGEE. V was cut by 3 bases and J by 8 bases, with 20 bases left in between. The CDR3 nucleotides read TGTGCCAGCAGCGACCCTCGGGACGCCGGACTTGGGGAGCTGTTTTTT. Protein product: CASSDPRDAGLGELFF.

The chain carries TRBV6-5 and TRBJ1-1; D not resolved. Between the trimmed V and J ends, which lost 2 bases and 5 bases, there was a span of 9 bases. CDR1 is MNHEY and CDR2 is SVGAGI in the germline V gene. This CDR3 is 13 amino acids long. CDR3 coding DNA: TGTGCCAGCAGTTACACGGCGGCGACTGAAGCTTTCTTT. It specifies CASSYTAATEAFF.

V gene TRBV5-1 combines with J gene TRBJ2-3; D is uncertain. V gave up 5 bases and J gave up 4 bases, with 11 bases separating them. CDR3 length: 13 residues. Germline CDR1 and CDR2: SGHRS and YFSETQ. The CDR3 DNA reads TGCGCCAGCAGTTTTAAGGGTTCAGATACGCAGTATTTT. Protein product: CASSFKGSDTQYF. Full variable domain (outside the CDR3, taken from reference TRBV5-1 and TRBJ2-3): KAGVTQTPRYLIKTRGQQVTLSCSPISGHRSVSWYQQTPGQGLQFLFEYFSETQRNKGNFPGRFSGRQFSNSRSEMNVSTLELGDSALYLCASSFKGSDTQYFGPGTRLTVL.

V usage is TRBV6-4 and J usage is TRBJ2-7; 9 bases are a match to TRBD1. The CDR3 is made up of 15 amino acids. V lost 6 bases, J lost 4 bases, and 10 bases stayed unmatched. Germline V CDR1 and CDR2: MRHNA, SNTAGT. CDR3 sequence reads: CASRNRGRLRYEQYV. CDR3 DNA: TGTGCCAGCAGAAACAGGGGGCGTCTGCGATACGAGCAGTACGTC.

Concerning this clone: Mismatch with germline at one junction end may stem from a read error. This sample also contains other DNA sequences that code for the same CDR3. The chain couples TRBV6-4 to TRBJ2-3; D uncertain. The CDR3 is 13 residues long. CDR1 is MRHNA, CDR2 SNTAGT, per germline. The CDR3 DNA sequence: TGCGCCAGCAGTGAAAAGAGCACAGATACGCAGTATTTT. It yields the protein CASSEKSTDTQYF.